Below, 27 T cell receptor beta chains from the same sample are listed, as sequenced in a study of blood T cell repertoires in COVID-19 (dated by TCRdb to the early 2020s). Preparation of the library involved the immunoSEQ multiplex PCR assay. TCRdb re-hosts the immuneACCESS table, in-frame sequences only. Its copies lack some clones; in the studies checked, an unresolved V gene accounts for under half of them, and the cause for the rest is not known. Here the sample has fewer than 200,000 clones; 80% to 90% occur a single time. 9.5% to 15% of the sample rests with the top ten. Sequenced: peripheral blood. Receptors originate from a woman aged 80 or over with COVID-19, enrolled during active disease.

The rearrangement uses TRBV7-9 and TRBJ2-7; 13 bases map to TRBD2. V shed 5 bases and J 4 bases; nucleotides not matched to a gene: 11. Germline V gene lookup returns CDR1 SEHNR and CDR2 FQNEAQ (reference sequence). The CDR3 contains 17 residues. The CDR3 DNA reads as TGTGCCAGCAGCCGAGTATTACTGGGACTAGCGGGGTACGAGCAGTACTTC. Residues: CASSRVLLGLAGYEQYF.

The J gene is TRBJ2-7, the V gene TRBV12-2; the table calls TRBD1, which could not be checked here. TRBV12-2 corresponds to a pseudogene. The CDR3 is 17 residues long. The CDR3 loop reads CASRSPRGQGDSYEQYF. The CDR3 DNA follows: TGTGCAAGTCGCTCCCCACGGGGACAGGGGGACTCCTACGAGCAGTACTTC.

The V gene is TRBV10-3, the J gene TRBJ1-3; weak D call: TRBD1 (5 bases). V was trimmed by 6 bases and J by 3 bases, leaving 15 bases between them. The length of the CDR3 is 15 residues. CDR1 is ENHRY and CDR2 is SYGVKD in the germline V gene. The CDR3 sequence: CAISNLGGSGNTIYF. The CDR3 region has the DNA TGTGCCATCAGCAACCTTGGGGGGAGTGGAAACACCATATATTTT.

This clone showed up just once. V is TRBV7-2 and J is TRBJ2-3, with D perhaps matching TRBD2 (6 bases). Germline V gene data show CDR1 as SGHTA and CDR2 as FQGNSA. The CDR3 contains 14 residues. V was shortened by 5 bases and J by 0 bases, with 9 bases between the two germline ends. DNA of the CDR3: TGTGCCAGCAGCCCAGGGACTAGCACAGATACGCAGTATTTT. It specifies CASSPGTSTDTQYF.

The count of this clone is one. This sequence joins TRBV5-1 and TRBJ2-1; TRBD2 agrees at 8 bases. The CDR3 extends over 15 amino acids. V was pared by 0 bases and J by 7 bases, with 6 bases of the junction left unmatched. The germline V gene encodes CDR1 SGHRS and CDR2 YFSETQ. The CDR3 DNA reads TGCGCCAGCAGCTTGGCCTTGGCTAGCGGGAATGAGCAGTTCTTC. It encodes CASSLALASGNEQFF.

The V and J genes are TRBV5-5 and TRBJ2-7; possibly TRBD2 for D (6 bases). CDR1 SGHKS and CDR2 YYEKEE come from the germline V gene (reference sequence). V was clipped by 0 bases and J by 2 bases, with 15 bases between them. The CDR3 covers 16 residues. In nucleotides, the CDR3 is TGTGCCAGCAGCTTGGGGCCAGTGGGAGGTCCCTACGAGCAGTACTTC. Amino acid sequence: CASSLGPVGGPYEQYF.

The V and J genes are TRBV27 and TRBJ1-2, with 11 bases lining up with TRBD1. The CDR3 sequence is 17 residues long. CDR1 and CDR2 (germline): MNHEY, SMNVEV (reference sequence). The V and J ends lost 5 bases and 3 bases, in that order; junction bases with no gene match: 11. DNA of the CDR3: TGTGCCAGCAGTCCCCGGCTTCGGACAGGGGGCTACTATGGCTACACCTTC. Residues: CASSPRLRTGGYYGYTF.

This chain connects TRBV3-1 (or the pseudogene TRBV3-2) to TRBJ2-7; 9 positions agree with TRBD1. V lost 4 bases, J lost 2 bases, and 9 bases stayed unmatched. Germline V gives CDR1 LGHDT, CDR2 YNNKEL (reference sequence). The CDR3 contains 16 residues. The CDR3: CASSPTVGTGPYEQYF. The DNA for the CDR3 is TGTGCCAGCAGCCCTACAGTGGGGACAGGGCCCTACGAGCAGTACTTC.

The chain uses TRBV2 and TRBJ1-6; tentative D call: TRBD1 (5 bases). This CDR3 spans 17 amino acids. CDR1 SNHLY and CDR2 FYNNEI come from the germline V gene. The V and J ends lost 2 bases and 0 bases respectively, with 11 bases between them. CDR3 in DNA: TGTGCCAGCAGTGAAAGGGGCGGGAGCTCCTATAATTCACCCCTCCACTTT. It encodes CASSERGGSSYNSPLHF.

The rearrangement links TRBV27 to TRBJ1-5, with 8 nucleotides matching TRBD1. The V gene's germline CDR1 is MNHEY and CDR2 SMNVEV (reference sequence). The CDR3 totals 16 residues. J was trimmed by 4 bases and V by 6 bases; bases with no gene match: 11. The CDR3 protein is CASSPDRVRGNQPQHF. The CDR3 nucleotides read TGTGCCAGCAGCCCGGACAGGGTGAGAGGTAATCAGCCCCAGCATTTT.

The chain is built from TRBV30 and TRBJ1-5, with D perhaps matching TRBD1 (6 bases). In germline, CDR1 is GTSNPN, CDR2 SVGIG (reference sequence). The CDR3 contains 13 residues. Trimming removed 1 base from V and 5 bases from J, with 9 bases in between. CDR3 amino acids: CAWSGQADQPQHF. For the CDR3, the DNA is TGTGCCTGGAGTGGACAGGCCGATCAGCCCCAGCATTTT.

V usage is TRBV7-8 and J usage is TRBJ2-2; 8 bases are shared with TRBD1. Germline assignment: CDR1 SGHVS and CDR2 FQNEAQ. V shed 1 base, J shed 1 base, and the junction held 5 bases outside the gene matches. The CDR3 is 17 amino acids. CDR3 sequence: CASSLGAGTGNTGELFF. In nucleotides, the CDR3 is TGTGCCAGCAGCTTAGGGGCCGGGACAGGGAACACCGGGGAGCTGTTTTTT.

The chain employs TRBV19 and TRBJ1-2, with D maybe TRBD1 (6 bases). Germline V gene sequence: CDR1 LNHDA, CDR2 SQIVND (reference sequence). Trimming left V 1 base short and J 4 bases short, with 16 bases between. The CDR3 spans 16 residues. DNA of the CDR3: TGTGCCAGTAGTATAGCAGTGGGCAGGGGATCCTATGGCTACACCTTC. Translated, it gives CASSIAVGRGSYGYTF.

Only one count was recorded for this clone. The genes are TRBV19 and TRBJ2-2; no reliable D call. V was trimmed by 1 base and J by 6 bases, leaving 12 bases between them. Germline V gene lookup returns CDR1 LNHDA and CDR2 SQIVND (reference sequence). CDR3 length: 15 residues. The CDR3 region has the DNA TGTGCCAGTAGTATAGTCGCGGCTTGGGCCGGGGAGCTGTTTTTT. Translating gives CASSIVAAWAGELFF.

The chain links TRBV7-6 to TRBJ2-5; 7 nucleotides align to TRBD2. Germline CDR1 SGHVS, CDR2 FNYEAQ. The CDR3 length is 12 residues. With V trimmed by 5 bases and J by 5 bases, 2 bases remained unmatched. CDR3 residues: CASSRTRETQYF. DNA of the CDR3: TGTGCCAGCAGCCGGACTAGGGAGACCCAGTACTTC.

The chain combines TRBV7-2 with TRBJ2-3; tentative D call: TRBD2 (5 bases). Germline values: CDR1 SGHTA, CDR2 FQGNSA. The CDR3 extends over 15 amino acids. Trimming removed 5 bases from V and 6 bases from J, with 18 bases in between. CDR3 coding DNA: TGTGCCAGCAGCCCCCGGACTTCCATACCGGATACGCAGTATTTT. It specifies CASSPRTSIPDTQYF.

V and J are TRBV2 and TRBJ1-1; D is perhaps TRBD1 (5 bases). The V end lost 6 bases, the J end lost 0 bases, and 11 bases lay between the germline ends. Germline assignment: CDR1 SNHLY and CDR2 FYNNEI. The CDR3 loop spans 14 amino acids. The CDR3: CASSRQHMNTEAFF. The CDR3 nucleotides read TGTGCCAGCAGCCGACAGCACATGAACACTGAAGCTTTCTTT.

The chain joins TRBV7-2 to TRBJ2-7; D perhaps matches TRBD1 (5 bases). The length of the CDR3 is 13 residues. The germline V and J ends were trimmed by 5 bases and 3 bases, with 11 bases remaining between them. The V gene's germline CDR1 is SGHTA and CDR2 FQGNSA. The CDR3 DNA reads as TGTGCCAGCAGCCCCGGACACCGCTACGAGCAGTACTTC. Amino acids: CASSPGHRYEQYF.

V gene TRBV11-2 combines with J gene TRBJ2-7; 9 bases are shared with TRBD1. The trim removed 0 bases at V and 4 bases at J, leaving 10 bases unmatched. This CDR3 is 17 amino acids long. The germline V gene encodes CDR1 SGHAT and CDR2 FQNNGV. Here the CDR3 reads CASSLDVGRGQGYEQYF. The CDR3 DNA reads as TGTGCCAGCAGCTTAGATGTAGGCCGGGGACAGGGTTACGAGCAGTACTTC.

The chain combines TRBV2 with TRBJ1-2; 8 bases are shared with TRBD1. Germline V gives CDR1 SNHLY, CDR2 FYNNEI. This CDR3 is built from 14 residues. The V segment lost 6 bases and the J segment 4 bases; nucleotides outside the gene matches: 7. In nucleotides, the CDR3 is TGTGCCAGCAGCCGGGACAGGCCCACCTATGGCTACACCTTC. It specifies CASSRDRPTYGYTF.

The DNA of the CDR3 is TGTGCCAGCAGCCCAGTCGGGACTAGCGGGGCCTACGAGCAGTACTTC. Translation: CASSPVGTSGAYEQYF. The rearrangement links TRBV28 to TRBJ2-7; 13 bases agree with TRBD2. This CDR3 is 16 amino acids long. Germline CDR1 reads MDHEN; CDR2 reads SYDVKM. The trim removed 6 bases at V and 2 bases at J, leaving 7 bases unmatched.

The chain couples TRBV9 to TRBJ2-1; D uncertain. This CDR3 contains 12 residues. From germline, CDR1 is SGDLS and CDR2 YYNGEE. Trimming took 4 bases from V and 2 from J, leaving 4 bases between them. The CDR3 loop is CASSPTYNEQFF. CDR3 DNA: TGTGCCAGCAGCCCCACCTACAATGAGCAGTTCTTC.

This clone has only a few counts. The rearrangement links TRBV28 to TRBJ1-6; maybe TRBD1 (5 bases). V lost 6 bases and J lost 5, with 14 bases in between. CDR3 length equals 15 residues. CDR1 is MDHEN, CDR2 SYDVKM, per germline. The CDR3, as DNA: TGTGCCAGCAGGTTCGGCGGGGGGGATAATTCACCCCTCCACTTT. Its protein is CASRFGGGDNSPLHF.

The chain carries TRBV6-5 and TRBJ1-1; 8 nucleotides agree with TRBD1. After removal of 6 bases from V and 1 base from J, the junction contained 7 bases not matched to a gene. The CDR3 loop spans 15 amino acids. Germline assignment: CDR1 MNHEY and CDR2 SVGAGI. The CDR3 sequence is CASRSYRGGNTEAFF. The CDR3 region has the DNA TGTGCCAGCAGATCCTACAGGGGGGGGAACACTGAAGCTTTCTTT.

This chain connects TRBV18 to TRBJ1-4; D might be TRBD1 (5 bases). V was cut by 6 bases and J by 4 bases, with 18 bases left in between. There are 16 residues in the CDR3. The V gene's germline CDR1 is KGHSH and CDR2 LQKENI. The CDR3 loop is CASSRDHRDFNEKLFF. The CDR3 DNA reads as TGTGCCAGCTCTCGAGACCACCGGGACTTTAATGAAAAACTGTTTTTT.

The chain joins TRBV3-1 (or the pseudogene TRBV3-2) to TRBJ1-3; 7 nucleotides align to TRBD1. Trimming removed 4 bases from V and 2 bases from J; junction bases left unmatched: 5. Germline CDR1 is LGHDT and CDR2 is YNNKEL (reference sequence). The CDR3 extends over 15 amino acids. DNA of the CDR3: TGTGCCAGCAGCCCTCGGACAGGTCCTGGAAACACCATATATTTT. Its translation: CASSPRTGPGNTIYF.

The chain recombines TRBV7-2 with TRBJ2-5, with 10 bases matching TRBD1. V trimming: 1 base; J trimming: 6 bases; junction bases outside the gene matches: 2. CDR1 SGHTA and CDR2 FQGNSA come from the germline V gene. CDR3 size: 14 residues. CDR3 nucleotide sequence: TGTGCCAGCAGCTTAGGGGGACAGGGGAAGACCCAGTACTTC. It encodes CASSLGGQGKTQYF.